This T cell receptor beta chain stems from a study of T-cell memory formation after mild COVID-19. The wider study: The TCR clusters were mostly specific to one donor. Study-level findings and limits: Of the contracting clones, CD4+ ones lay mainly in CM and EM, and CD8+ ones in EMRA. Whereas later expanders leaned CD4+, clones contracting day 15 to 85 showed a balanced CD4/CD8 makeup. Memory cells collected pre-infection included some clones that later responded, suggesting cross-reactive memory joined.

TCRdb passed the 5' RACE reads through MiXCR, listing each CDR3 protein once. The sample has approximately 270,000 distinct CDR3 sequences; around 15% are singletons. A note on this clonotype: Its antigen is as yet unknown.

The origin of this receptor is a man between 18 and 35 years old who had mild COVID-19 (a few samples of this study predate the infection). Cell type and time point are not known. Sequencing was performed on PBMCs or a T cell subset sorted from them (not recorded which).

The CDR3 DNA reads TGCAGTGTGGGTGGTGAGCAGTTCTTC. This encodes CSVGGEQFF. V gene TRBV29-1 combines with J gene TRBJ2-1; D is unclear. The CDR3 is 9 residues long. The germline V gene encodes CDR1 SQVTM and CDR2 ANQGSEA.